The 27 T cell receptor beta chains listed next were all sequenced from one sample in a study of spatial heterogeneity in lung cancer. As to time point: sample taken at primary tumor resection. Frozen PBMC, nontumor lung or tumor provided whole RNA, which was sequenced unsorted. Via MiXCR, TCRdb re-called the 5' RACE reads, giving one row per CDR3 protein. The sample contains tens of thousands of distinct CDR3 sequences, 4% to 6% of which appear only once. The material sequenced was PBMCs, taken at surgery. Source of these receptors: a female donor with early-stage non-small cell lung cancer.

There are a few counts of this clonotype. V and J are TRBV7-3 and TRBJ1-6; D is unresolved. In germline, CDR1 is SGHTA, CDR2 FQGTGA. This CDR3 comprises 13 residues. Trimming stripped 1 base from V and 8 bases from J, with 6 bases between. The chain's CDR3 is CASSLNSDSPLHF. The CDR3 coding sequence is TGTGCCAGCAGCTTAAACAGCGATTCACCCCTCCACTTT. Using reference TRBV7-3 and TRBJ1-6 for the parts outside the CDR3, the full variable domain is GAGVSQTPSNKVTEKGKYVELRCDPISGHTALYWYRQSLGQGPEFLIYFQGTGAADDSGLPNDRFFAVRPEGSVSTLKIQRTERGDSAVYLCASSLNSDSPLHFGNGTRLTVT.

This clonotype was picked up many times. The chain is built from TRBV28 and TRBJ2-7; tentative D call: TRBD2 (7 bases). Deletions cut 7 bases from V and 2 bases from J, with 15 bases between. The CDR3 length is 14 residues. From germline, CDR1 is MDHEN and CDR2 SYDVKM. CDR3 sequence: CASTMGGHTYEQYF. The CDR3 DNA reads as TGTGCCAGCACCATGGGGGGGCACACCTACGAGCAGTACTTC. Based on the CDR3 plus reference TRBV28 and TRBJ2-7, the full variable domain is DVKVTQSSRYLVKRTGEKVFLECVQDMDHENMFWYRQDPGLGLRLIYFSYDVKMKEKGDIPEGYSVSREKKERFSLILESASTNQTSMYLCASTMGGHTYEQYFGPGTRLTVT.

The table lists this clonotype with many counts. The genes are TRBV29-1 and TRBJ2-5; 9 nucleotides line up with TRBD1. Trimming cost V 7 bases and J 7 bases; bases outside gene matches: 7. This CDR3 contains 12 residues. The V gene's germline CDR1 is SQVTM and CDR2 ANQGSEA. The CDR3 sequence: CSAGTGTGTQYF. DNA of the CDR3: TGCAGCGCTGGGACAGGGACCGGGACCCAGTACTTC. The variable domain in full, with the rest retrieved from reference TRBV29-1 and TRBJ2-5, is SAVISQKPSRDICQRGTSLTIQCQVDSQVTMMFWYRQQPGQSLTLIATANQGSEATYESGFVIDKFPISRPNLTFSTLTVSNMSPEDSSIYLCSAGTGTGTQYFGPGTRLLVL.

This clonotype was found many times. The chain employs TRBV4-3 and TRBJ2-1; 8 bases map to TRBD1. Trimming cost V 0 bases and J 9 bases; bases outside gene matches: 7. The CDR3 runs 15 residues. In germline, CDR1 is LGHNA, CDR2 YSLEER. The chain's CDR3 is CASSQDDQGAVEQFF. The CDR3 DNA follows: TGCGCCAGCAGCCAAGATGATCAGGGGGCAGTTGAGCAGTTCTTC.

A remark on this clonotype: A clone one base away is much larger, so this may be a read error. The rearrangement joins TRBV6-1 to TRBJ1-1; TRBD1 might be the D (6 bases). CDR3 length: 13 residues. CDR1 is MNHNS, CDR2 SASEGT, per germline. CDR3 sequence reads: CVSSSDRNTEAFF. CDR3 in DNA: TGTGTCAGCAGCTCGGACAGGAACACTGAAGCTTTCTTT.

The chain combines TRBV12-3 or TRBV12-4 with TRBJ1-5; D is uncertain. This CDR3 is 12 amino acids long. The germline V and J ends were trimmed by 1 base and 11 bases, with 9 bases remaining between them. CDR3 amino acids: CASSLVRDAQHF. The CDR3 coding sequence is TGTGCCAGCAGTTTAGTGCGGGATGCCCAGCATTTT.

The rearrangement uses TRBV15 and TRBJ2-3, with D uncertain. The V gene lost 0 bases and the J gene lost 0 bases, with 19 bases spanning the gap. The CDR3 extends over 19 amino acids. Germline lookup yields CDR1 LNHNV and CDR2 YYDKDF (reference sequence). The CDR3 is CATSREPNYRPTSTDTQYF. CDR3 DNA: TGTGCCACCAGCAGAGAACCAAACTATCGCCCGACTAGCACAGATACGCAGTATTTT. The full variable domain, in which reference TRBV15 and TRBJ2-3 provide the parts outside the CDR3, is DAMVIQNPRYQVTQFGKPVTLSCSQTLNHNVMYWYQQKSSQAPKLLFHYYDKDFNNEADTPDNFQSRRPNTSFCFLDIRSPGLGDTAMYLCATSREPNYRPTSTDTQYFGPGTRLTVL.

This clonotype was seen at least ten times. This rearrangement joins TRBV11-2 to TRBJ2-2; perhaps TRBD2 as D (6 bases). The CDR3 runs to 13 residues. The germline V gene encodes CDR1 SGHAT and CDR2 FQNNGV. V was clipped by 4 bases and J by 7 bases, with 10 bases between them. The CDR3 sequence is CASSSAGFGELFF. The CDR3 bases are TGTGCCAGCAGCTCGGCGGGGTTCGGGGAGCTGTTTTTT.

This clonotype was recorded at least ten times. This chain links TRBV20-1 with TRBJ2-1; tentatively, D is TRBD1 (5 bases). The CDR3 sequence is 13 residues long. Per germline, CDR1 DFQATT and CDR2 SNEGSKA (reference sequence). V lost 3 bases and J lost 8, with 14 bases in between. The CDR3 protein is CSASRTLYDEQFF. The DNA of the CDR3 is TGCAGTGCTAGTAGGACACTTTACGATGAGCAGTTCTTC.

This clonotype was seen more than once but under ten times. The CDR3 bases are TGTGCCAGCAGTCCACAGGGCGGTCGGGGCACAGATACGCAGTATTTT. Protein sequence: CASSPQGGRGTDTQYF. The rearrangement uses TRBV12-3 or TRBV12-4 and TRBJ2-3; D may be TRBD1 (6 bases). V dropped 5 bases and J dropped 1 base, with 16 bases sitting between them. The CDR3 is 16 residues long.

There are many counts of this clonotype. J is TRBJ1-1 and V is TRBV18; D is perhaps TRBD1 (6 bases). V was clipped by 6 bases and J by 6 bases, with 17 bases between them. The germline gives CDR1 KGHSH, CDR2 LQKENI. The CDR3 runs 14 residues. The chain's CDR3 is CASSPDRELAEAFF. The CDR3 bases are TGTGCCAGCTCGCCGGACAGAGAGCTCGCTGAAGCTTTCTTT.

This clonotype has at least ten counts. The CDR3 is CSAGLAGDFTDTQYF. The CDR3 bases are TGCAGTGCTGGACTAGCGGGGGACTTCACAGATACGCAGTATTTT. The chain uses TRBV20-1 and TRBJ2-3; the match to TRBD2 covers 13 bases. The CDR3 runs to 15 residues. The germline CDR1 and CDR2 sequences are DFQATT and SNEGSKA (reference sequence). Trimming took 5 bases from V and 2 from J; bases not matched to a gene: 4.

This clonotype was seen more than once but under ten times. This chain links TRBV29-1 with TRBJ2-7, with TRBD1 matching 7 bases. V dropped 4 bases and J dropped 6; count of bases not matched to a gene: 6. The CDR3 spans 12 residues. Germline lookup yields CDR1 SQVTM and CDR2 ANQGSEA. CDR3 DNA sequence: TGCAGCGTTGGACAGGGTCTAGGCGAGCAGTACTTC. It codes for CSVGQGLGEQYF.

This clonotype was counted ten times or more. CDR3 region: CSGPLREREQYF. As DNA, the CDR3 is TGCAGTGGCCCGCTCAGGGAACGCGAGCAGTACTTC. This chain links TRBV20-1 with TRBJ2-7, with D tentatively TRBD1 (5 bases). Germline CDR1 DFQATT, CDR2 SNEGSKA (reference sequence). V was pared by 7 bases and J by 6 bases, with 16 bases between. The CDR3 is 12 amino acids.

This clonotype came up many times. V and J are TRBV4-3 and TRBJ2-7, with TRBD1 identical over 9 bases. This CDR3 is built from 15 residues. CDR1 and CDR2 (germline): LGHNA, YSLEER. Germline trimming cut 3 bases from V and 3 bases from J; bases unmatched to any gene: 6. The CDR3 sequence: CASSQTGTGFYEQYF. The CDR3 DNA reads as TGCGCCAGCAGCCAGACCGGGACAGGGTTCTACGAGCAGTACTTC.

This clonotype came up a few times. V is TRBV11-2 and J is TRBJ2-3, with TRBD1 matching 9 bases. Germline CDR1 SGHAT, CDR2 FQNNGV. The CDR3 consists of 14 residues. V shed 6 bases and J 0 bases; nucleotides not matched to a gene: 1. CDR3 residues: CASRGQGSTDTQYF. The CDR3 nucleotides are TGTGCCAGCAGGGGACAGGGAAGCACAGATACGCAGTATTTT.

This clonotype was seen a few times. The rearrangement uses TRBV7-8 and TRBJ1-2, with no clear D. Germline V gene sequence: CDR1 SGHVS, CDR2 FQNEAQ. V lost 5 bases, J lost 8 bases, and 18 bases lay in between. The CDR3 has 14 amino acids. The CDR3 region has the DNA TGTGCCAGCAGCCCTGTACCCGCCCTGGGAGGCTACACCTTC. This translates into CASSPVPALGGYTF.

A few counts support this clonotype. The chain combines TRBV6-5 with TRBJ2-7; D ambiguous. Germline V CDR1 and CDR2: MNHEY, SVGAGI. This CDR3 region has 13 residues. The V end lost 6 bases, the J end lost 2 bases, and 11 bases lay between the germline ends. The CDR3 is CASSNGLTYEQYF. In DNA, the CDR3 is TGTGCCAGCAGCAACGGGTTAACCTACGAGCAGTACTTC.

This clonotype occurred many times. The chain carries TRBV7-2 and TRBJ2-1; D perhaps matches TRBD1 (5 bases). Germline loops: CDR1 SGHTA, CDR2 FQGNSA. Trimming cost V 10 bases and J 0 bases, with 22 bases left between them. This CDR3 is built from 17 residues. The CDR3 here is CATHWGAVLSSYNEQFF. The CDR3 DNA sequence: TGTGCCACACACTGGGGCGCGGTTCTCAGCTCCTACAATGAGCAGTTCTTC.

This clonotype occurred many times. For the CDR3, the DNA is TGTGCCAGCAGTTTGGCAGGGAGAGGTTCAGATACGCAGTATTTT. As protein: CASSLAGRGSDTQYF. This chain joins TRBV27 and TRBJ2-3; possibly TRBD1 or TRBD2 for D (5 bases each). There are 15 residues in the CDR3. The germline V gene encodes CDR1 MNHEY and CDR2 SMNVEV (reference sequence). The V end was cut by 3 bases, the J end by 4 bases, with 14 bases between.

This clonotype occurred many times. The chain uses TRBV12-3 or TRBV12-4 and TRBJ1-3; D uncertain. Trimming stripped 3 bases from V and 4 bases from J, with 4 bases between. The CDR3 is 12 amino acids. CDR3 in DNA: TGTGCCAGCAGTTTGAACGGAAACACCATATATTTT. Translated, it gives CASSLNGNTIYF.

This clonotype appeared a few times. The DNA for the CDR3 is TGTGCCAGCAGTGCAGCTTACGGGCGGGAGGGCCCATGGCTCACAGATACGCAGTATTTT. Encoded protein: CASSAAYGREGPWLTDTQYF. The rearrangement uses TRBV6-6 and TRBJ2-3, with 9 bases fitting TRBD2. Germline trimming cut 5 bases from V and 2 bases from J; bases unmatched to any gene: 20. The CDR3 totals 20 residues. In germline, CDR1 is MNHNY, CDR2 SVGAGI (reference sequence).

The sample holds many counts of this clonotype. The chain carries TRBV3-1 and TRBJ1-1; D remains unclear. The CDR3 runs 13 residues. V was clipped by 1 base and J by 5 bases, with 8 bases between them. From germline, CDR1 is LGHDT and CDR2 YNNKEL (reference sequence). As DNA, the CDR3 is TGTGCCAGCAGCCAAGGAGGTATGACTGAAGCTTTCTTT. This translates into CASSQGGMTEAFF.

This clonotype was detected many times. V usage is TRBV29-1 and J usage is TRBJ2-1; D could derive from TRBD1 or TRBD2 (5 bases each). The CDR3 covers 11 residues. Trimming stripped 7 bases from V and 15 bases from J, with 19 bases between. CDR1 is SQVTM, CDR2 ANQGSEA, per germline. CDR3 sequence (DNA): TGCAGCGCAGGGACCGCTGGGAGCGTGTTCTTC. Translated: CSAGTAGSVFF.

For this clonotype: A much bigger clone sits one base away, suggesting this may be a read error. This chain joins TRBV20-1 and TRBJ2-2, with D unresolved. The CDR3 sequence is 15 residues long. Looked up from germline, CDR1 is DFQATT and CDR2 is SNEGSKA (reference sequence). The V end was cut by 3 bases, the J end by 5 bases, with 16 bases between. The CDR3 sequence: CSARSAGSQTGELFF. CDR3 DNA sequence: TGCAGTGCTAGGTCCGCCGGGTCTCAAACCGGGGAGCTGTTTTTT.

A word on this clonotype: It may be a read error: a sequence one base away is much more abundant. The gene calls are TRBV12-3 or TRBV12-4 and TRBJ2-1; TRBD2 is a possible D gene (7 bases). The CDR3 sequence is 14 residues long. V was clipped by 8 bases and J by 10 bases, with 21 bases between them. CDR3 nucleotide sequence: TGTGCCAGCGAGCCGGGACGGGGGGCCGGCGAGCAGTTCTTC. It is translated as CASEPGRGAGEQFF.

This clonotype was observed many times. The CDR3 coding sequence is TGTGCCAGTAGTATGGGACAGACCAGTTACGAGCAGTACTTC. This translates into CASSMGQTSYEQYF. The chain recombines TRBV19 with TRBJ2-7; 7 bases line up with TRBD1. Unmatched junction bases numbered 6, after V lost 3 bases and J lost 4 bases. Germline lookup yields CDR1 LNHDA and CDR2 SQIVND (reference sequence). The CDR3 loop spans 14 amino acids.